This paragraph reports one T cell receptor beta chain. The antigen is not known. The method was immunoSEQ multiplex PCR; TCRdb's version includes in-frame clones alone and lacks a portion of them. Found here are 80,000 to 100,000 clones, under 95% of them singletons; the top ten hold around 10%. This sample was included in a study of T cell responses to AZD1222 COVID-19 vaccine. The study pooled second doses at about 4 or about 12 weeks. Findings of the study overall: Donors, mostly white British, included more females; clonal diversity was possibly underestimated. Reportedly, nearly half the spike-specific TCRs target unmutated variant regions.

Per the germline V gene, CDR1 is KGHDR and CDR2 is SFDVKD. Trimming removed 12 bases from V and 2 bases from J, with 20 bases in between. This CDR3 contains 15 residues. Here the sequenced sample was peripheral blood, taken 28 days after the second AZD1222 dose. This TCR was recovered from an adult who received the AZD1222 COVID-19 vaccine. This chain links TRBV24-1 with TRBJ2-3, with D possibly being TRBD2 (8 bases). This chain's CDR3 is CAAGGQGEHTDTQYF. The CDR3 bases are TGTGCCGCGGGAGGCCAGGGGGAACACACAGATACGCAGTATTTT.